Each of the 8 T cell receptor beta chains below was sequenced from the same sample in a study of T cell responses to AZD1222 COVID-19 vaccine. Repertoires were generated with immunoSEQ multiplex PCR, while TCRdb's copy carries only in-frame clones and drops some. The sample holds fewer than 200,000 clones, around nine tenths seen once. Sequencing used peripheral blood, obtained on day 0 of AZD1222 vaccination. Receptors originate from an adult in good health.

Written as DNA, the CDR3 is TGCAGCGTTGTTACGGGAGTCGATCCGTTCTTC. Protein: CSVVTGVDPFF. The V gene is TRBV29-1, the J gene TRBJ2-1; tentative D call: TRBD2 (6 bases). Germline V gene lookup returns CDR1 SQVTM and CDR2 ANQGSEA. The CDR3 length is 11 residues. V shed 4 bases and J shed 15 bases, with 16 bases lying between them.

The chain combines TRBV5-4 with TRBJ2-7, with TRBD2 matching 10 bases. Germline lookup yields CDR1 SGHNT and CDR2 YYREEE (reference sequence). The trim removed 0 bases at V and 3 bases at J, leaving 3 bases unmatched. The CDR3 loop spans 15 amino acids. The DNA for the CDR3 is TGTGCCAGCAGCTTGGCAGCGGGAGGGGTCTACGAGCAGTACTTC. Translated, it gives CASSLAAGGVYEQYF. Based on the CDR3 plus reference TRBV5-4 and TRBJ2-7, the full variable domain is ETGVTQSPTHLIKTRGQQVTLRCSSQSGHNTVSWYQQALGQGPQFIFQYYREEENGRGNFPPRFSGLQFPNYSSELNVNALELDDSALYLCASSLAAGGVYEQYFGPGTRLTVT.

The J gene is TRBJ2-3, the V gene TRBV6-4; D is ambiguous. Germline V gives CDR1 MRHNA, CDR2 SNTAGT. This CDR3 is built from 14 residues. The germline V and J ends were trimmed by 0 bases and 0 bases, with 4 bases remaining between them. DNA for the CDR3: TGTGCCAGCAGTGACTCGACTAGCACAGATACGCAGTATTTT. It is translated as CASSDSTSTDTQYF.

The rearrangement uses TRBV27 and TRBJ2-3; 8 bases agree with TRBD1. V shed 3 bases, J shed 1 base, and the junction held 6 bases outside the gene matches. There are 16 residues in the CDR3. The V gene's germline CDR1 is MNHEY and CDR2 SMNVEV (reference sequence). The CDR3 spells CASSFNWGQGTDTQYF. Here the CDR3 DNA reads TGTGCCAGCAGTTTCAATTGGGGACAGGGCACAGATACGCAGTATTTT.

V is TRBV7-6 and J is TRBJ2-1; the D gene is possibly TRBD2 (5 bases). Trimming removed 4 bases at V and 1 base at J, with 11 bases between. This CDR3 has 15 residues. Germline V gene lookup returns CDR1 SGHVS and CDR2 FNYEAQ. The DNA of the CDR3 is TGTGCCAGCAGCTCCGGTTTAGCGTCCTACAATGAGCAGTTCTTC. It yields the protein CASSSGLASYNEQFF.

The chain links TRBV30 to TRBJ1-5; D possibly corresponds to TRBD1 (5 bases). The germline V gene has CDR1 GTSNPN and CDR2 SVGIG (reference sequence). V lost 3 bases to trimming and J lost 3 bases, with 9 bases between them. This CDR3 is built from 13 residues. CDR3 DNA: TGTGCCTGGAGGGAACAGGACAATCAGCCCCAGCATTTT. Translation: CAWREQDNQPQHF. The whole variable domain, filled in from reference TRBV30 and TRBJ1-5, reads SQTIHQWPATLVQPVGSPLSLECTVEGTSNPNLYWYRQAAGRGLQLLFYSVGIGQISSEVPQNLSASRPQDRQFILSSKKLLLSDSGFYLCAWREQDNQPQHFGDGTRLSIL.

The V call is TRBV11-2, the J call TRBJ1-5; D is undetermined. Germline V lookup: CDR1 SGHAT, CDR2 FQNNGV. This CDR3 contains 15 residues. The ends were cut back, 5 bases at V and 0 bases at J, with 11 bases in the middle. DNA for the CDR3: TGTGCCAGCAGCCTCCGGGTTCCTAGCAATCAGCCCCAGCATTTT. Protein: CASSLRVPSNQPQHF. Full variable domain (outside the CDR3, taken from reference TRBV11-2 and TRBJ1-5): EAGVAQSPRYKIIEKRQSVAFWCNPISGHATLYWYQQILGQGPKLLIQFQNNGVVDDSQLPKDRFSAERLKGVDSTLKIQPAKLEDSAVYLCASSLRVPSNQPQHFGDGTRLSIL.

The V and J genes are TRBV5-4 and TRBJ1-1, with D perhaps TRBD1 (5 bases). CDR1 is SGHNT, CDR2 YYREEE, per germline (reference sequence). V dropped 4 bases and J dropped 4 bases, with 5 bases sitting between them. The CDR3 length is 11 residues. The CDR3 sequence: CASSGGTEAFF. The CDR3 DNA sequence: TGTGCCAGCAGCGGGGGCACTGAAGCTTTCTTT.